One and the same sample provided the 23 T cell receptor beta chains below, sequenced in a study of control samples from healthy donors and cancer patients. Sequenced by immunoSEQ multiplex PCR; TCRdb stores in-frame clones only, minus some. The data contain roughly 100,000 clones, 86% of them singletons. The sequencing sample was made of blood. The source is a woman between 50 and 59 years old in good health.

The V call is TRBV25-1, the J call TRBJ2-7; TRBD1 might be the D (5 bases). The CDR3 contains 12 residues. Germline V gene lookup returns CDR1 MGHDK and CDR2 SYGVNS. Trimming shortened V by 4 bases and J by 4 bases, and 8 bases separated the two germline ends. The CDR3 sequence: CASSAGWYEQYF. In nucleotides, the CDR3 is TGTGCCAGCAGTGCAGGGTGGTACGAGCAGTACTTC.

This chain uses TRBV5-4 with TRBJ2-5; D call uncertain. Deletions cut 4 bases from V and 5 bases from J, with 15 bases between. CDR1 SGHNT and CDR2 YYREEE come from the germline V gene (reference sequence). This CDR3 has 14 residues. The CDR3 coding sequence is TGTGCCAGCAGCGGGGATAGAGTAAGGGAGACCCAGTACTTC. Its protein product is CASSGDRVRETQYF.

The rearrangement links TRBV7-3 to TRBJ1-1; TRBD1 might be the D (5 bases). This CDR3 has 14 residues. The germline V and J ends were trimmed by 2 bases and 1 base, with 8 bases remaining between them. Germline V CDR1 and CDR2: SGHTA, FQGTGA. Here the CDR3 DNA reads TGTGCCAGCAGCTTATGGACAAAGAACACTGAAGCTTTCTTT. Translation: CASSLWTKNTEAFF. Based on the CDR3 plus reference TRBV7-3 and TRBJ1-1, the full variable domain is GAGVSQTPSNKVTEKGKYVELRCDPISGHTALYWYRQSLGQGPEFLIYFQGTGAADDSGLPNDRFFAVRPEGSVSTLKIQRTERGDSAVYLCASSLWTKNTEAFFGQGTRLTVV.

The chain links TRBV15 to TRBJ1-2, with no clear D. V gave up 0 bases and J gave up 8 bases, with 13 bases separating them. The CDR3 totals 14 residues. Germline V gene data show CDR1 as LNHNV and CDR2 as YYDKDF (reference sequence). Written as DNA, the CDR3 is TGTGCCACCAGCAGAGATTGGGGAGATACGGGCTACACCTTC. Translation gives CATSRDWGDTGYTF. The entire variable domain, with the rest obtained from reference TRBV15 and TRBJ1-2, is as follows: DAMVIQNPRYQVTQFGKPVTLSCSQTLNHNVMYWYQQKSSQAPKLLFHYYDKDFNNEADTPDNFQSRRPNTSFCFLDIRSPGLGDTAMYLCATSRDWGDTGYTFGSGTRLTVV.

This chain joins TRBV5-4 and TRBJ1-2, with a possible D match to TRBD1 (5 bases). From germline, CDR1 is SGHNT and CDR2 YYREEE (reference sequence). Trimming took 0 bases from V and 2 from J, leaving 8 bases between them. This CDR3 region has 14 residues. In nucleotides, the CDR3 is TGTGCCAGCAGCTTGGCAGGGAGAAACTATGGCTACACCTTC. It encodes CASSLAGRNYGYTF. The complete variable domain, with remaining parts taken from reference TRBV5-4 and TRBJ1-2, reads ETGVTQSPTHLIKTRGQQVTLRCSSQSGHNTVSWYQQALGQGPQFIFQYYREEENGRGNFPPRFSGLQFPNYSSELNVNALELDDSALYLCASSLAGRNYGYTFGSGTRLTVV.

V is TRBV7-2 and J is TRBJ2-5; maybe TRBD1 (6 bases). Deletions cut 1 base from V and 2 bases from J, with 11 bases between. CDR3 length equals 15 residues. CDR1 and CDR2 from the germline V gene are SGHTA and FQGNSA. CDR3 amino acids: CASSLVLGAQETQYF. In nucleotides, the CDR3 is TGTGCCAGCAGCTTAGTATTGGGGGCACAAGAGACCCAGTACTTC. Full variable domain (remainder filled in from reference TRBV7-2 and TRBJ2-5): GAGVSQSPSNKVTEKGKDVELRCDPISGHTALYWYRQSLGQGLEFLIYFQGNSAPDKSGLPSDRFSAERTGGSVSTLTIQRTQQEDSAVYLCASSLVLGAQETQYFGPGTRLLVL.

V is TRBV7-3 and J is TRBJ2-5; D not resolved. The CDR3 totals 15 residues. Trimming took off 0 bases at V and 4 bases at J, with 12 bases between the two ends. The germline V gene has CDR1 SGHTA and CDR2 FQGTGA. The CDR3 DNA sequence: TGTGCCAGCAGCTTAACCGCAGGAATCAGAGAGACCCAGTACTTC. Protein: CASSLTAGIRETQYF.

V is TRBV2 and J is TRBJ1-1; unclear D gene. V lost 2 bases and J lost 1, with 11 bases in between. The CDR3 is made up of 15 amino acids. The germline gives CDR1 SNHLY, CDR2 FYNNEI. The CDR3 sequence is CASSERGRRNTEAFF. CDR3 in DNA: TGTGCCAGCAGTGAAAGAGGACGGCGGAACACTGAAGCTTTCTTT.

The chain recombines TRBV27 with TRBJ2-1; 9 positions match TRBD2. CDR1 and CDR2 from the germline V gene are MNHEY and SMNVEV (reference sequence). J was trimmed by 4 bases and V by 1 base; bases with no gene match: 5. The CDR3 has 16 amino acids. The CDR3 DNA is TGTGCCAGCAGTTTATTTCCTAGCGGGACGTACAATGAGCAGTTCTTC. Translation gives CASSLFPSGTYNEQFF.

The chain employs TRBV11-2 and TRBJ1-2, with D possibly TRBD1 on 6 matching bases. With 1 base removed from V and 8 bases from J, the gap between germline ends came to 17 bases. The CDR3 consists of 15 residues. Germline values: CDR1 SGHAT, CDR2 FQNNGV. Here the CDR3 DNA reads TGTGCCAGCAGCTTAGTTCCAGGGGTTTTTCAAGGCTACACCTTC. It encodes CASSLVPGVFQGYTF.

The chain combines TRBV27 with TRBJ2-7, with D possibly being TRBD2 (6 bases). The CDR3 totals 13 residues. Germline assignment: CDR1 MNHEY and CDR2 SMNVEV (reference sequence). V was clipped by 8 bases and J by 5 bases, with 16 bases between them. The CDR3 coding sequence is TGTGCCAGCTCACTAGCAGGGCGGGACGAGCAGTACTTC. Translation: CASSLAGRDEQYF.

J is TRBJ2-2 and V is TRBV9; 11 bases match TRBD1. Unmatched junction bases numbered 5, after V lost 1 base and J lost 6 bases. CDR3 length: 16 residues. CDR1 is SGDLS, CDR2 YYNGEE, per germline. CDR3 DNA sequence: TGTGCCAGCAGCGTATGGGGACAGGGGGTTGCCGGGGAGCTGTTTTTT. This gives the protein CASSVWGQGVAGELFF.

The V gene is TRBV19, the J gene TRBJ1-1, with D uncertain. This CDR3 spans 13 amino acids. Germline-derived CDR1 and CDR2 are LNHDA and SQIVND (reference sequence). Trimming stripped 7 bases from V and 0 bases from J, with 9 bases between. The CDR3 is CASKSVMNTEAFF. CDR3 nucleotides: TGTGCCAGTAAGTCAGTGATGAACACTGAAGCTTTCTTT.

CDR3 sequence: CASSQEGQRSYEQYF. In DNA form, the CDR3 reads TGCGCCAGCAGCCAAGAAGGACAGCGGTCCTACGAGCAGTACTTC. The V gene is TRBV4-3, the J gene TRBJ2-7; TRBD1 might be the D (6 bases). V dropped 0 bases and J dropped 1 base, with 10 bases sitting between them. The CDR3 consists of 15 residues. CDR1 and CDR2 (germline): LGHNA, YSLEER.

The chain's CDR3 is CASSLLGTGLRPQHF. CDR3 nucleotides: TGTGCCAGCAGTTTATTGGGGACAGGATTACGACCCCAGCATTTT. The chain employs TRBV27 and TRBJ1-5; 8 bases line up with TRBD1. The CDR3 spans 15 residues. The germline V gene has CDR1 MNHEY and CDR2 SMNVEV (reference sequence). J was trimmed by 10 bases and V by 1 base; bases with no gene match: 9.

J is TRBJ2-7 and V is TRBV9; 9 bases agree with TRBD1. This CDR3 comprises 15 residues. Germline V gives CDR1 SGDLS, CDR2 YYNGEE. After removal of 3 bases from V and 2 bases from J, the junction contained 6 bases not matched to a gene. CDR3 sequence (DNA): TGTGCCAGCAGCGCCCAACAGGGGGCGACCTACGAGCAGTACTTC. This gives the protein CASSAQQGATYEQYF.

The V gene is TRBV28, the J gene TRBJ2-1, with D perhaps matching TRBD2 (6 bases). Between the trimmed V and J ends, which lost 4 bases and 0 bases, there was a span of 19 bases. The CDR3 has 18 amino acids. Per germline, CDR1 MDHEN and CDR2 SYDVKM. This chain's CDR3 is CASSSSRDSRSSYNEQFF. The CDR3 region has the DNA TGTGCCAGCAGTTCGTCCCGGGACTCCAGGAGCTCCTACAATGAGCAGTTCTTC.

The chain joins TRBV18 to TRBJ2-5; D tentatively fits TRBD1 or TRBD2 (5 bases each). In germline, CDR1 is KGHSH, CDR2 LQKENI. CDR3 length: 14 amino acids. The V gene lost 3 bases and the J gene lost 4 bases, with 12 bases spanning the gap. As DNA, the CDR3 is TGTGCCAGCTCACCGTACGAAGGGACAGAGACCCAGTACTTC. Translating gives CASSPYEGTETQYF.

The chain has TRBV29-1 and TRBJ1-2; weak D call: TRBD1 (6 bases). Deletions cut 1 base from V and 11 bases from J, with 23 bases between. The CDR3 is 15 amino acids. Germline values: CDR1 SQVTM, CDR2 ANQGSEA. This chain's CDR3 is CSVEGSSRGSMGYTF. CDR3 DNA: TGCAGCGTTGAAGGTTCTTCCAGGGGATCTATGGGATACACCTTC.

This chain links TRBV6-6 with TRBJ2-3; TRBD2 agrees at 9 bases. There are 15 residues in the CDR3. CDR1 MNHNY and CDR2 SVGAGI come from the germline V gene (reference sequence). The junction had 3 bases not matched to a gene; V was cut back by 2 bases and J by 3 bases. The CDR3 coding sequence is TGTGCCAGCAGTTACGGGCTAGCGGGAACAGATACGCAGTATTTT. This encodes CASSYGLAGTDTQYF.

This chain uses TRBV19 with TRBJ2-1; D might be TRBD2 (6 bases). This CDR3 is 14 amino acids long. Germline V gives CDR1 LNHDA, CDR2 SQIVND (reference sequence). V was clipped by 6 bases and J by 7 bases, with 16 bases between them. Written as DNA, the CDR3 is TGTGCCAGTAGGGGGGGACCTGCCCATAATGAGCAGTTCTTC. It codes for CASRGGPAHNEQFF.

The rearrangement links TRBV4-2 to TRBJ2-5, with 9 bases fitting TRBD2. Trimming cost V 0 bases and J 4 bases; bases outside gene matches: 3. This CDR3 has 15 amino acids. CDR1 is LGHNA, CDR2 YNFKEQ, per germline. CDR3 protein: CASSQERGGGETQYF. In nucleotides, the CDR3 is TGTGCCAGCAGCCAAGAGCGGGGGGGCGGAGAGACCCAGTACTTC.

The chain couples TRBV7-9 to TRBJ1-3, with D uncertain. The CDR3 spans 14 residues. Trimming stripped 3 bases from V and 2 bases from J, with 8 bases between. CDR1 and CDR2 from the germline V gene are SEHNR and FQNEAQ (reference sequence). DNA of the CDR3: TGTGCCAGCAGCTTTTCGGGAGCTGGAAACACCATATATTTT. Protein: CASSFSGAGNTIYF.